This TCR beta chain was sequenced in a study of blood T cells in healthy people across ages. About the research overall: The template switching approach captured approximately one barcoded beta molecule for every two T cells.

The authors ran a second PCR of about 7 to 12 cycles using a sample-barcoded 5' primer and a J-beta primer mix. Via MiXCR, TCRdb re-called the 5' RACE reads, giving one row per CDR3 protein. Altogether under 700,000 distinct CDR3 sequences are present, 24% being singletons, with the ten largest covering roughly 9.4%. Trimming cost V 0 bases and J 7 bases, with 19 bases left between them. The CDR3 length is 16 residues. Germline CDR1 and CDR2: LNHNV and YYDKDF (reference sequence). Notes on the study in general: Unsorted PBMCs ruled out conclusive naive versus antigen-experienced comparison.

Many counts were recorded for this clonotype. Its antigen is as yet unknown. These data are also associated with another study on T cells of mothers and their children. As reported in that work: Reads obtained per mother exceeded 8 million TCR beta CDR3 reads, with several million obtained per child. The authors identified no persistent microchimeric T cell clones.

What was sequenced was blood. J is TRBJ2-7 and V is TRBV15; D unresolved. This receptor was taken from a boy aged 5-17 years in good health. The CDR3 region has the DNA TGTGCCACCAGCAGAGACTTGACACGTCCCTCTGAAGAGCAGTACTTC. It is translated as CATSRDLTRPSEEQYF.